A few counts support the clone carrying this T cell receptor (beta chain). What it binds is unknown. Researchers defined stable Graves' hyperthyroidism as no ophthalmopathy progression within 18 months. Those patients with uncontrolled infection, other autoimmune disease, pregnancy or lactation were excluded. The V end was cut by 6 bases, the J end by 6 bases, with 20 bases between. The CDR3 is 15 residues long. Germline CDR1 LNHDA, CDR2 SQIVND (reference sequence). This sample is part of a study of T cells in Graves' hyperthyroidism and ophthalmopathy. TCR beta CDR3 region amplification was performed from RNA transcripts. A first-round RT-PCR of the TCR CDR3 used the HTBI primer set. TCRdb reprocessed the multiplex PCR reads with MiXCR, giving one entry per CDR3 protein. The data show roughly 710,000 distinct CDR3 sequences, approximately 36% seen once. General study results and limits: The model predicted ophthalmopathy a median roughly six months before onset. Ophthalmopathy could be told apart from stable hyperthyroidism with a 13 V-J model.

This TCR derives from a woman between 40 and 50 years old with Graves' hyperthyroidism. Sequenced material: blood. The V gene is TRBV19, the J gene TRBJ1-2; possibly TRBD1 for D (6 bases). CDR3 amino acids: CASRSFRDTSDGYTF. CDR3 nucleotide sequence: TGTGCCAGTAGGTCATTTCGGGACACAAGCGATGGCTACACCTTC.